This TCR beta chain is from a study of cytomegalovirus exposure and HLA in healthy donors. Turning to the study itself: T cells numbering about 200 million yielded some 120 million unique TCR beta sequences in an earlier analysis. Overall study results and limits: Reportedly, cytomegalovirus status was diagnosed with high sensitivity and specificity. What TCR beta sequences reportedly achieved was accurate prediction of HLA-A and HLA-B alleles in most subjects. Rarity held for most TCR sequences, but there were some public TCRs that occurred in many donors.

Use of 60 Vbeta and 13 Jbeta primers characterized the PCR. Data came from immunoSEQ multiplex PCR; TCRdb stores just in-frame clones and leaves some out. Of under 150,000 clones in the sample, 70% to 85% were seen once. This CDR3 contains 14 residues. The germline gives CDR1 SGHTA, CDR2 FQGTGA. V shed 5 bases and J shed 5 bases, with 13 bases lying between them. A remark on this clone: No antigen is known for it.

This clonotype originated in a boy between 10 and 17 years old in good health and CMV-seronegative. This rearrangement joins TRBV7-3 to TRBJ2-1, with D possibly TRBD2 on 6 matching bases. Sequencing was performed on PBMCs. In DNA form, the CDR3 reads TGTGCCAGCAGCCCAGAGCGGGCTCACAATGAGCAGTTCTTC. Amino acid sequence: CASSPERAHNEQFF.